Shown below are 27 T cell receptor beta chains from a single sample sequenced in a study of T cells after yellow fever vaccination. TCRdb ran MiXCR on the 5' RACE reads and lists one entry per CDR3 protein. The sample shows 350,000 to 550,000 distinct CDR3 sequences, 15% to 20% of them seen only once. The starting material was PBMCs, obtained before the yellow fever booster vaccination. The receptors derive from a man aged 18-30 years who received the YFV17D yellow fever vaccine.

The V call is TRBV4-3, the J call TRBJ1-1, with D hard to call. V was shortened by 8 bases and J by 2 bases, with 12 bases between the two germline ends. The CDR3 has 13 residues. Germline lookup yields CDR1 LGHNA and CDR2 YSLEER. The CDR3 coding sequence is TGCGCCAGCCGGAAAGCGATTAACACTGAAGCTTTCTTT. The encoded protein is CASRKAINTEAFF.

J is TRBJ2-2 and V is TRBV18; 8 bases fit TRBD1. This CDR3 has 14 residues. V dropped 3 bases and J dropped 9; count of bases not matched to a gene: 6. Germline V gene data show CDR1 as KGHSH and CDR2 as LQKENI. The CDR3 DNA follows: TGTGCCAGCTCACCCCAGACAGGGGATCGGGAGCTGTTTTTT. Amino acids: CASSPQTGDRELFF.

CDR3 sequence: CSARGPVPQPQHF. The CDR3 DNA reads as TGCAGTGCTAGAGGTCCGGTTCCCCAGCCCCAGCATTTT. The rearrangement uses TRBV20-1 and TRBJ1-5; D uncertain. The germline V and J ends were trimmed by 1 base and 7 bases, with 11 bases remaining between them. The germline CDR1 and CDR2 sequences are DFQATT and SNEGSKA (reference sequence). The CDR3 runs to 13 residues.

This rearrangement joins TRBV4-3 to TRBJ2-3; D is ambiguous. The CDR3 sequence is 15 residues long. V shed 0 bases and J shed 2 bases, with 9 bases lying between them. CDR1 is LGHNA, CDR2 YSLEER, per germline. CDR3 bases: TGCGCCAGCAGCCAAGAGGAACTGGTCACAGATACGCAGTATTTT. It codes for CASSQEELVTDTQYF.

This clonotype was picked up a small number of times. The V gene is TRBV24-1, the J gene TRBJ2-7; possible D gene TRBD2, 6 bases. Germline V gene sequence: CDR1 KGHDR, CDR2 SFDVKD. V gave up 4 bases and J gave up 8 bases, with 14 bases separating them. CDR3 size: 13 residues. The CDR3 here is CATSEGGILKQYV. The CDR3 nucleotides are TGTGCCACCAGTGAGGGCGGGATCCTTAAGCAGTACGTC.

This clonotype was counted a few times. This chain joins TRBV3-1 and TRBJ1-4; 7 bases fit TRBD1. The V and J ends lost 4 bases and 7 bases, in that order; junction bases with no gene match: 9. Germline lookup yields CDR1 LGHDT and CDR2 YNNKEL (reference sequence). The CDR3 length is 15 residues. The CDR3 here is CASSPATGESEKLFF. DNA of the CDR3: TGTGCCAGCAGCCCGGCTACAGGGGAAAGTGAAAAACTGTTTTTT.

This clonotype was detected a few times. This sequence joins TRBV7-2 and TRBJ2-1; 7 bases match TRBD1. The J segment lost 0 bases and the V segment lost 4 bases, leaving 3 bases of the junction unmatched. The CDR3 contains 15 residues. The germline V gene encodes CDR1 SGHTA and CDR2 FQGNSA. CDR3 sequence (DNA): TGTGCCAGCAGCTGGGACAGAGGCTCCTACAATGAGCAGTTCTTC. Its protein product is CASSWDRGSYNEQFF.

This clonotype was seen at least ten times. The CDR3 region is CASTSRGHTEAFF. The CDR3 nucleotides are TGTGCCAGCACCTCGAGGGGTCACACTGAAGCTTTCTTT. This chain connects TRBV6-5 to TRBJ1-1; D is possibly TRBD1 (5 bases). The germline V gene encodes CDR1 MNHEY and CDR2 SVGAGI. Trimming shortened V by 7 bases and J by 3 bases, and 12 bases separated the two germline ends. This CDR3 spans 13 amino acids.

In this sample, this clonotype turned up many times. The rearrangement joins TRBV24-1 to TRBJ1-1; D ambiguous. This CDR3 contains 14 residues. Germline V gene data show CDR1 as KGHDR and CDR2 as SFDVKD. Trimming cost V 1 base and J 7 bases, with 12 bases left between them. This chain's CDR3 is CATSDLRDLNEAFF. The DNA of the CDR3 is TGTGCCACCAGTGATTTACGCGACCTCAATGAAGCTTTCTTT.

This clonotype was counted only a few times. This sequence joins TRBV4-2 and TRBJ2-1; D is unclear. The germline V gene encodes CDR1 LGHNA and CDR2 YNFKEQ. The CDR3 has 17 residues. V was clipped by 4 bases and J by 0 bases, with 16 bases between them. CDR3 nucleotide sequence: TGTGCCAGCAGCCTGGGTTTTGTGGGGAACTCCTACAATGAGCAGTTCTTC. Amino acid sequence: CASSLGFVGNSYNEQFF.

The chain combines TRBV20-1 with TRBJ1-5, with 7 nucleotides matching TRBD1. J was trimmed by 2 bases and V by 6 bases; bases with no gene match: 10. The CDR3 length is 15 residues. From germline, CDR1 is DFQATT and CDR2 SNEGSKA (reference sequence). Here the CDR3 reads CSAPQMGQRNQPQHF. Written as DNA, the CDR3 is TGCAGTGCCCCCCAGATGGGACAGCGCAATCAGCCCCAGCATTTT.

V is TRBV12-3 or TRBV12-4 and J is TRBJ1-5; perhaps TRBD1 as D (6 bases). Trimming cost V 6 bases and J 2 bases, with 14 bases left between them. The CDR3 runs 15 residues. The CDR3 DNA follows: TGTGCCAGCAGCGACCGACAGGTGGGCAATCAGCCCCAGCATTTT. Its protein product is CASSDRQVGNQPQHF.

The J gene is TRBJ2-5, the V gene TRBV6-5; possible D gene TRBD2, 6 bases. Germline lookup yields CDR1 MNHEY and CDR2 SVGAGI. Between the trimmed V and J ends, which lost 4 bases and 8 bases, there was a span of 17 bases. The CDR3 loop spans 14 amino acids. The CDR3 is CASSLGGLGGTQYF. The CDR3 DNA is TGTGCCAGCAGTTTGGGAGGACTCGGGGGAACCCAGTACTTC.

There are many counts of this clonotype. The J gene is TRBJ2-5, the V gene TRBV10-1; 10 nucleotides line up with TRBD2. The CDR3 has 16 amino acids. V was pared by 3 bases and J by 2 bases, with 6 bases of the junction left unmatched. Per the germline V gene, CDR1 is WNHNN and CDR2 is SYGVQD (reference sequence). Here the CDR3 DNA reads TGCGCCAGCAGTGAAGCGGGGGGGCCCGGGCAAGAGACCCAGTACTTC. It translates to CASSEAGGPGQETQYF.

In its sample, this clonotype was seen a few times. This chain links TRBV29-1 with TRBJ2-3; D gene uncertain. This CDR3 has 13 amino acids. Germline CDR1 and CDR2: SQVTM and ANQGSEA. Trimming removed 8 bases at V and 2 bases at J, with 14 bases between. CDR3 sequence reads: CSSCEENTDTQYF. CDR3 coding DNA: TGCAGCTCCTGTGAGGAAAACACAGATACGCAGTATTTT.

A few counts support this clonotype. V gene TRBV10-3 combines with J gene TRBJ2-7; D could derive from TRBD1 or TRBD2 (6 bases each). The length of the CDR3 is 15 residues. CDR1 ENHRY and CDR2 SYGVKD come from the germline V gene. Trimming pared 2 bases from V and 2 bases from J, leaving 13 bases between. The CDR3 nucleotides read TGTGCCATCAGTGAGGACGGGGGCCCCACCTACGAGCAGTACTTC. It specifies CAISEDGGPTYEQYF.

This clonotype has just a few counts. The V gene is TRBV20-1, the J gene TRBJ1-5, with a possible D match to TRBD1 (6 bases). The CDR3 sequence is 13 residues long. V gave up 3 bases and J gave up 4 bases, with 10 bases separating them. CDR1 and CDR2 from the germline V gene are DFQATT and SNEGSKA (reference sequence). The CDR3: CSARRQENQPQHF. Here the CDR3 DNA reads TGCAGTGCTAGGCGACAGGAGAATCAGCCCCAGCATTTT.

This clonotype has just a few counts. V usage is TRBV29-1 and J usage is TRBJ1-2; no firm D call. From germline, CDR1 is SQVTM and CDR2 ANQGSEA. V gave up 4 bases and J gave up 7 bases, with 10 bases separating them. This CDR3 region has 11 residues. DNA of the CDR3: TGCAGCGTTGCGAGGGTCGGTGGCTACACCTTC. This encodes CSVARVGGYTF.

The chain joins TRBV19 to TRBJ2-1; possibly TRBD1 for D (5 bases). This CDR3 is built from 13 residues. Germline V lookup: CDR1 LNHDA, CDR2 SQIVND (reference sequence). Trimming took off 7 bases at V and 8 bases at J, with 15 bases between the two ends. The DNA for the CDR3 is TGTGCCAGTAAAAGGCAGGGCGGCGATGAGCAGTTCTTC. It specifies CASKRQGGDEQFF.

This clonotype was seen a few times. This chain links TRBV24-1 with TRBJ2-5; the D call may be TRBD1 or TRBD2 (5 bases each). CDR3 length equals 13 residues. Trimming pared 9 bases from V and 1 base from J, leaving 11 bases between. The V gene's germline CDR1 is KGHDR and CDR2 SFDVKD. In DNA, the CDR3 is TGTGCCACCGGGACGGAGTTCCAAGAGACCCAGTACTTC. Its translation: CATGTEFQETQYF.

The chain links TRBV6-5 to TRBJ2-5; 9 bases map to TRBD2. The CDR3 has 15 residues. The V segment lost 1 base and the J segment 6 bases; nucleotides outside the gene matches: 6. Germline V gene lookup returns CDR1 MNHEY and CDR2 SVGAGI. The CDR3 coding sequence is TGTGCCAGCAGTTACTTAGCGGGGGTAAGGAAGACCCAGTACTTC. This codes for CASSYLAGVRKTQYF.

The chain joins TRBV6-2 or TRBV6-3 to TRBJ2-2, with D tentatively TRBD1 (6 bases). V lost 1 base and J lost 4, with 10 bases in between. Germline-derived CDR1 and CDR2 are MNHEY and SVGEGT. This CDR3 has 15 residues. The CDR3 sequence: CASSYFLRGTGELFF. In DNA form, the CDR3 reads TGTGCCAGCAGTTACTTCCTCAGGGGCACCGGGGAGCTGTTTTTT.

V usage is TRBV7-3 and J usage is TRBJ2-3, with 8 positions matching TRBD2. The V gene's germline CDR1 is SGHTA and CDR2 FQGTGA. The CDR3 has 16 amino acids. Unmatched junction bases numbered 9, after V lost 5 bases and J lost 2 bases. The CDR3 reads CASSPHVLAATDTQYF. CDR3 in DNA: TGTGCCAGCAGCCCACACGTACTAGCGGCCACAGATACGCAGTATTTT.

Only a few counts were recorded for this clonotype. CDR3 sequence: CSARVPGTSGVEEQFF. CDR3 sequence (DNA): TGCAGTGCTAGAGTCCCCGGGACTAGCGGGGTAGAAGAGCAGTTCTTC. This chain joins TRBV20-1 and TRBJ2-1; 13 nucleotides line up with TRBD2. Unmatched junction bases numbered 10, after V lost 1 base and J lost 10 bases. The CDR3 totals 16 residues. Germline loops: CDR1 DFQATT, CDR2 SNEGSKA (reference sequence).

This clonotype was counted a few times. The chain joins TRBV7-3 to TRBJ1-1; D remains ambiguous. Trimming took off 6 bases at V and 7 bases at J, with 21 bases between the two ends. In germline, CDR1 is SGHTA, CDR2 FQGTGA. This CDR3 has 15 amino acids. CDR3 in amino acids: CASRGIRNRAGEAFF. The CDR3 DNA follows: TGTGCCAGCAGGGGGATCAGGAACCGGGCCGGTGAAGCTTTCTTT. The whole variable domain, remainder taken from reference TRBV7-3 and TRBJ1-1, is GAGVSQTPSNKVTEKGKYVELRCDPISGHTALYWYRQSLGQGPEFLIYFQGTGAADDSGLPNDRFFAVRPEGSVSTLKIQRTERGDSAVYLCASRGIRNRAGEAFFGQGTRLTVV.

The genes are TRBV18 and TRBJ1-4; D perhaps matches TRBD1 (6 bases). V gave up 3 bases and J gave up 4 bases, with 9 bases separating them. The CDR3 length is 14 residues. Germline values: CDR1 KGHSH, CDR2 LQKENI. CDR3 amino acids: CASSPGHGNEKLFF. The CDR3 nucleotides are TGTGCCAGCTCACCGGGACACGGTAATGAAAAACTGTTTTTT.

This clonotype was counted only a few times. V is TRBV20-1 and J is TRBJ2-7; D possibly corresponds to TRBD2 (6 bases). Trimming stripped 4 bases from V and 4 bases from J, with 11 bases between. Per germline, CDR1 DFQATT and CDR2 SNEGSKA (reference sequence). This CDR3 has 12 amino acids. CDR3 loop: CSAKASVYEQYV. DNA for the CDR3: TGCAGTGCTAAGGCTAGCGTTTACGAGCAGTACGTC.